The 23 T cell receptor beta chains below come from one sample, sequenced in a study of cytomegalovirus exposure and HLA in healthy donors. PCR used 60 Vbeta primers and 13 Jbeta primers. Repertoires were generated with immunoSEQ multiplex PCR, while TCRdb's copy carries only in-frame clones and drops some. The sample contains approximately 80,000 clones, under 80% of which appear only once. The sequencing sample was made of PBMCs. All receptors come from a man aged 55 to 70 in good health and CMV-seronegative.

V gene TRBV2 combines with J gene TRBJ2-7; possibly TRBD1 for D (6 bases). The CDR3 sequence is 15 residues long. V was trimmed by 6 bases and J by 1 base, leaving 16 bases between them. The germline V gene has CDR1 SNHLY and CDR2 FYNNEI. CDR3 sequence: CASSPDRQQSYEQYF. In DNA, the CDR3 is TGTGCCAGCAGCCCGGACAGACAACAATCCTACGAGCAGTACTTC.

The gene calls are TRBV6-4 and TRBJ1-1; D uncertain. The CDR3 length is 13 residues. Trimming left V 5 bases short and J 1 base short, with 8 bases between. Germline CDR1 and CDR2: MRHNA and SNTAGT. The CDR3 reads CASSSGQNTEAFF. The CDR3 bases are TGTGCCAGCAGTAGTGGGCAGAACACTGAAGCTTTCTTT.

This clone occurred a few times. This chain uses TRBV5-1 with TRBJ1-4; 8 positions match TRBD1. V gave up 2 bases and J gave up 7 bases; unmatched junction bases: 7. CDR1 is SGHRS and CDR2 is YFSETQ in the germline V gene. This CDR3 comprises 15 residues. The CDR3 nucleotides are TGCGCCAGCAGCTTTAGTTCAGGGGGCGGTGAAAAACTGTTTTTT. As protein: CASSFSSGGGEKLFF.

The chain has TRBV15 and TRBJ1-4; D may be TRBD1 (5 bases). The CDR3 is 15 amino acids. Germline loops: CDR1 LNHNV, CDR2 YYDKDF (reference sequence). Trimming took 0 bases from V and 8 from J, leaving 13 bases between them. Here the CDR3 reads CATSREGHGVEKLFF. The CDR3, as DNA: TGTGCCACCAGCAGAGAAGGACATGGGGTCGAAAAACTGTTTTTT.

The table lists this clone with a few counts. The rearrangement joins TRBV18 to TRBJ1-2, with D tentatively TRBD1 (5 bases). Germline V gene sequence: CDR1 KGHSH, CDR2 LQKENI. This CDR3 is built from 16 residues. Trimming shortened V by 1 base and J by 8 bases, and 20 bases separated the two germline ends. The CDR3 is CASSPQGGTKDSGYTF. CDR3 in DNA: TGTGCCAGCTCACCACAGGGAGGGACTAAAGATAGCGGCTACACCTTC.

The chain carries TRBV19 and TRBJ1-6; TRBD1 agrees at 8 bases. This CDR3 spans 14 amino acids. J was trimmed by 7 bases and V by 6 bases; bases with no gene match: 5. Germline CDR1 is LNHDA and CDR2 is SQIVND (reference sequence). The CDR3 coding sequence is TGTGCCAGTAGCCCTCAGGGGGCGAATTCACCCCTCCACTTT. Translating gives CASSPQGANSPLHF.

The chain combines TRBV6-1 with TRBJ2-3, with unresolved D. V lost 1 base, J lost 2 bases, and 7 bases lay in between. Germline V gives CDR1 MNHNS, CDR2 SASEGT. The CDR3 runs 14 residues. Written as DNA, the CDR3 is TGTGCCAGCAGTGAAGTTGACACCACAGATACGCAGTATTTT. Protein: CASSEVDTTDTQYF.

The CDR3 nucleotides are TGTGCCAGCAACGTTCAGGGTAACACTGAAGCTTTCTTT. As protein: CASNVQGNTEAFF. The chain has TRBV9 and TRBJ1-1; perhaps TRBD1 as D (5 bases). V was cut by 6 bases and J by 2 bases, with 11 bases left in between. In germline, CDR1 is SGDLS, CDR2 YYNGEE. The CDR3 contains 13 residues.

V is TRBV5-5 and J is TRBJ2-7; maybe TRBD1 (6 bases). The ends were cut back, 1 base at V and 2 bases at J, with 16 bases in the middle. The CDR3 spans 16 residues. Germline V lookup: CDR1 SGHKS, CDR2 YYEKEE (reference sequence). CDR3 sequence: CASSLLQGDNPYEQYF. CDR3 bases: TGTGCCAGCAGCTTGTTACAGGGAGACAATCCCTACGAGCAGTACTTC.

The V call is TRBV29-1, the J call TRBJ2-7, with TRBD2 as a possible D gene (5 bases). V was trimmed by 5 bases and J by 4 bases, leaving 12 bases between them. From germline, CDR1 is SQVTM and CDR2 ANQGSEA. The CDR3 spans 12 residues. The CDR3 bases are TGCAGCGTTTCGGAGGATAGGTACGAGCAGTACTTC. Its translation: CSVSEDRYEQYF.

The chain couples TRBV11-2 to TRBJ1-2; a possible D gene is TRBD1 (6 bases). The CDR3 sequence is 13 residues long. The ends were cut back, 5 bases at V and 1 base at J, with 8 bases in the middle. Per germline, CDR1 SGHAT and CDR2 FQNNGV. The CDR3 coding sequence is TGTGCCAGCAGCCCGGACAGTAACTATGGCTACACCTTC. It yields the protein CASSPDSNYGYTF.

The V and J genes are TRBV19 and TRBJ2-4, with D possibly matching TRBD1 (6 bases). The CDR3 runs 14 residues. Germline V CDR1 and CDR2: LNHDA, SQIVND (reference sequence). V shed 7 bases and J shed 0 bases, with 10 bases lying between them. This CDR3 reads CASTQGQAKNIQYF. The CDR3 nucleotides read TGTGCCAGTACCCAGGGACAAGCCAAAAACATTCAGTACTTC.

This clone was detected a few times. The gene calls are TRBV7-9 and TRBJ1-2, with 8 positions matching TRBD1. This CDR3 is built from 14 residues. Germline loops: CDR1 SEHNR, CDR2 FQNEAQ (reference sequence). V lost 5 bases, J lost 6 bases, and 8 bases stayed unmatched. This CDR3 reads CASSRRDRNDGYTF. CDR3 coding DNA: TGTGCCAGCAGCCGCAGGGACAGGAACGATGGCTACACCTTC.

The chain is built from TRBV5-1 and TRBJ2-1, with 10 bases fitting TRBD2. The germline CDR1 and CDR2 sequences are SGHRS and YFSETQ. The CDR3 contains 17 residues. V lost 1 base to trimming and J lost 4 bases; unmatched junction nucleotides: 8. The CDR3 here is CASSLLSGGASYNEQFF. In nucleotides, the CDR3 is TGCGCCAGCAGCTTGCTGAGCGGGGGGGCGAGTTACAATGAGCAGTTCTTC.

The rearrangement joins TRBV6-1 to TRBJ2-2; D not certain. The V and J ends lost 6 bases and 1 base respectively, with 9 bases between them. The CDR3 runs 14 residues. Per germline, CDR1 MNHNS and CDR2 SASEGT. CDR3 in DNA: TGTGCCAGCAGCCCTTCTAGGAACACCGGGGAGCTGTTTTTT. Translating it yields CASSPSRNTGELFF.

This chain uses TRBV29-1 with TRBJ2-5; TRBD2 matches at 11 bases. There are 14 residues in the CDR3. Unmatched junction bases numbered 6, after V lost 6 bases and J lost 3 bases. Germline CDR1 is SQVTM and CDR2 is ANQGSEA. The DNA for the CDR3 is TGCAGCGTCGGAGGGACTAGCGGAAAAGAGACCCAGTACTTC. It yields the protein CSVGGTSGKETQYF.

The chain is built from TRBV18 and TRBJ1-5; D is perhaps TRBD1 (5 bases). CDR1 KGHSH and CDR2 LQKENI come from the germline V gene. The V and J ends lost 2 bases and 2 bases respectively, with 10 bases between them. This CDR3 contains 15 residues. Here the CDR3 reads CASSPGAERNQPQHF. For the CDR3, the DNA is TGTGCCAGCTCACCAGGGGCCGAGCGCAATCAGCCCCAGCATTTT.

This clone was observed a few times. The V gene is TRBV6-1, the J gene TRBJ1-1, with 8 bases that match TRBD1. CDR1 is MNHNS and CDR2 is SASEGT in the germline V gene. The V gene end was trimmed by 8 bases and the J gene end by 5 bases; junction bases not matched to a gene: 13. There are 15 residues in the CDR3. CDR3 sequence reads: CASVTWTGPGTEAFF. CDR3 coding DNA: TGTGCCAGCGTGACTTGGACAGGGCCTGGTACTGAAGCTTTCTTT.

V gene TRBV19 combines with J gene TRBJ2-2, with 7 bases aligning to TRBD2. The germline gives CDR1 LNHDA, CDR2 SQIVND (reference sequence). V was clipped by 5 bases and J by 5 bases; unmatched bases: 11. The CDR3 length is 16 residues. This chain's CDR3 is CASSSERGGTTGELFF. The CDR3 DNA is TGTGCCAGTAGTTCCGAGCGGGGCGGTACTACCGGGGAGCTGTTTTTT. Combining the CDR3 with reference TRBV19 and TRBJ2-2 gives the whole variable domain DGGITQSPKYLFRKEGQNVTLSCEQNLNHDAMYWYRQDPGQGLRLIYYSQIVNDFQKGDIAEGYSVSREKKESFPLTVTSAQKNPTAFYLCASSSERGGTTGELFFGEGSRLTVL.

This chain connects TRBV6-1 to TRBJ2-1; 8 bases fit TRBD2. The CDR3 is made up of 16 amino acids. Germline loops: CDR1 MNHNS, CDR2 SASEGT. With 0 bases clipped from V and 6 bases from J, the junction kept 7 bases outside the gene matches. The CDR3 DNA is TGTGCCAGCAGTGAAGCATACCGGGGGGGCCTCAATGAGCAGTTCTTC. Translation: CASSEAYRGGLNEQFF.

CDR3 sequence: CASSLDGQGVPLHF. CDR3 bases: TGTGCCAGCAGCTTGGATGGACAGGGCGTCCCCCTCCACTTT. This rearrangement joins TRBV7-9 to TRBJ1-6, with 8 positions matching TRBD1. Germline CDR1 is SEHNR and CDR2 is FQNEAQ (reference sequence). This CDR3 has 14 amino acids. With V trimmed by 3 bases and J by 13 bases, 8 bases remained unmatched.

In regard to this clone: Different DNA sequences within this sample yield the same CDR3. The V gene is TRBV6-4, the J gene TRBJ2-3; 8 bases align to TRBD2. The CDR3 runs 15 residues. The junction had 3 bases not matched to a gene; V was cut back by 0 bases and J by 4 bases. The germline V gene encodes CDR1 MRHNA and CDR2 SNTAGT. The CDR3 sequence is CASSDSTGGADTQYF. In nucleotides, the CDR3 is TGTGCCAGCAGTGACTCGACCGGGGGGGCAGATACGCAGTATTTT.

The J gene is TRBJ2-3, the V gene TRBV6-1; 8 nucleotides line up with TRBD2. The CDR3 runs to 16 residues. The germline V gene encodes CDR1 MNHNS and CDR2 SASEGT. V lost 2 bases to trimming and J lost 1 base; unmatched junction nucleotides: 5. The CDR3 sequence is CASSEMGGGRTDTQYF. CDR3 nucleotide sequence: TGTGCCAGCAGTGAAATGGGCGGGGGGCGCACAGATACGCAGTATTTT.